The 21 T cell receptor beta chains below were found in one sample sequenced in a study of cytomegalovirus exposure and HLA in healthy donors. 13 Jbeta primers and 60 Vbeta primers were used for the PCR. Assay used: immunoSEQ multiplex PCR; TCRdb lists only in-frame clones, some missing. The sample lists 95,000 to 150,000 clones; 15% were seen once. Sequencing input: PBMCs. These TCRs come from a woman aged 18-29 years in good health and CMV-seronegative.

This clone was seen a handful of times. The chain joins TRBV15 to TRBJ2-3; D is possibly TRBD2 (6 bases). The CDR3 is 14 residues long. With 5 bases removed from V and 6 bases from J, the gap between germline ends came to 15 bases. The germline V gene encodes CDR1 LNHNV and CDR2 YYDKDF (reference sequence). For the CDR3, the DNA is TGTGCCACCAGCCGTAGCGGCGAGATGGATACGCAGTATTTT. Its protein is CATSRSGEMDTQYF.

In this sample, this clone turned up a few times. The gene calls are TRBV7-3 and TRBJ2-3; a possible D gene is TRBD2 (7 bases). This CDR3 comprises 14 residues. CDR1 and CDR2 (germline): SGHTA, FQGTGA. V dropped 5 bases and J dropped 6 bases, with 15 bases sitting between them. CDR3 nucleotide sequence: TGTGCCAGCAGCCCGAGCCGGGGGGCGGATACGCAGTATTTT. This translates into CASSPSRGADTQYF.

This clone was found a few times. The chain recombines TRBV9 with TRBJ2-2; D is perhaps TRBD1 (6 bases). The CDR3 sequence is 16 residues long. V lost 4 bases and J 1 base, leaving 14 bases between the germline ends. Germline lookup yields CDR1 SGDLS and CDR2 YYNGEE. CDR3 sequence: CASSFSGTKNTGELFF. The CDR3 DNA follows: TGTGCCAGCAGCTTTTCCGGGACAAAGAACACCGGGGAGCTGTTTTTT.

This clone was seen a handful of times. The CDR3 spells CASSLGQHNNYGYTF. The CDR3 DNA sequence: TGTGCCAGCAGCTTGGGACAGCACAATAACTATGGCTACACCTTC. The gene calls are TRBV5-6 and TRBJ1-2; D possibly corresponds to TRBD1 (5 bases). This CDR3 is 15 amino acids long. Trimming took off 0 bases at V and 1 base at J, with 10 bases between the two ends. Germline CDR1 and CDR2: SGHDT and YYEEEE.

The chain carries TRBV27 and TRBJ2-1; 7 positions agree with TRBD2. With V trimmed by 3 bases and J by 4 bases, 12 bases remained unmatched. CDR1 is MNHEY, CDR2 SMNVEV, per germline (reference sequence). This CDR3 is built from 17 residues. The CDR3 spells CASSLGLGSGMYNEQFF. The CDR3 DNA sequence: TGTGCCAGCAGTTTGGGCCTTGGGAGCGGGATGTACAATGAGCAGTTCTTC.

This clone was recorded a few times. The rearrangement uses TRBV5-6 and TRBJ2-7; D may be TRBD1 (5 bases). Deletions cut 2 bases from V and 6 bases from J, with 9 bases between. The CDR3 contains 12 residues. Germline CDR1 and CDR2: SGHDT and YYEEEE. The CDR3 DNA follows: TGTGCCAGCAGCTTCACAGGATCCGAGCAGTACTTC. Translation: CASSFTGSEQYF.

The rearrangement joins TRBV11-1 to TRBJ2-1; 11 bases align to TRBD2. With V trimmed by 5 bases and J by 1 base, 4 bases remained unmatched. Germline V gene lookup returns CDR1 SGHAT and CDR2 FQDESV (reference sequence). The CDR3 runs 16 residues. CDR3 coding DNA: TGTGCCAGCAGCCCGACTAGCGGGGATTCCTACAATGAGCAGTTCTTC. Encoded protein: CASSPTSGDSYNEQFF.

The V and J genes are TRBV5-1 and TRBJ1-1; D may be TRBD1 (6 bases). The CDR3 is made up of 16 amino acids. Germline lookup yields CDR1 SGHRS and CDR2 YFSETQ. V was shortened by 4 bases and J by 5 bases, with 21 bases between the two germline ends. CDR3 coding DNA: TGCGCCAGCAGCCGGGAGGGGGGGGTAGCACAAACTGAAGCTTTCTTT. Its translation: CASSREGGVAQTEAFF.

The chain recombines TRBV6-1 with TRBJ2-1; 8 bases line up with TRBD2. The ends lost 3 bases at V and 4 bases at J; junction bases unmatched: 5. Germline assignment: CDR1 MNHNS and CDR2 SASEGT. This CDR3 has 15 residues. The CDR3 DNA reads as TGTGCCAGCAGTGAGGGTAGCGGGGATTACAATGAGCAGTTCTTC. Its protein is CASSEGSGDYNEQFF.

There are a few counts of this clone. The chain employs TRBV4-2 and TRBJ1-1; possibly TRBD1 for D (6 bases). V lost 0 bases and J lost 4, with 12 bases in between. The CDR3 is made up of 15 amino acids. Germline V gene data show CDR1 as LGHNA and CDR2 as YNFKEQ. The CDR3 bases are TGTGCCAGCAGCCAAGATGAGGGGGGGAGCACTGAAGCTTTCTTT. Amino acids: CASSQDEGGSTEAFF.

The genes are TRBV7-8 and TRBJ2-1; perhaps TRBD1 as D (5 bases). Germline CDR1 and CDR2: SGHVS and FQNEAQ. CDR3 length equals 13 residues. The V gene lost 1 base and the J gene lost 6 bases, with 7 bases spanning the gap. The CDR3 loop reads CASSLGTINEQFF. The CDR3 nucleotides are TGTGCCAGCAGCTTAGGGACAATCAATGAGCAGTTCTTC.

The chain recombines TRBV5-1 with TRBJ1-1; no clear D. Per germline, CDR1 SGHRS and CDR2 YFSETQ. The CDR3 length is 14 residues. The V end lost 3 bases, the J end lost 4 bases, and 13 bases lay between the germline ends. The CDR3 loop reads CASSSERSGTEAFF. CDR3 DNA sequence: TGCGCCAGCAGCTCAGAACGGTCGGGCACTGAAGCTTTCTTT.

V and J are TRBV27 and TRBJ1-1, with D possibly being TRBD1 (5 bases). The CDR3 loop spans 13 amino acids. The V end lost 3 bases, the J end lost 5 bases, and 10 bases lay between the germline ends. CDR1 MNHEY and CDR2 SMNVEV come from the germline V gene (reference sequence). DNA for the CDR3: TGTGCCAGCAGTTTTCCGGGGGGAACTGAAGCTTTCTTT. As protein: CASSFPGGTEAFF.

The CDR3 bases are TGTGCCAGCAGTCGACGGGATTCCGCCTCCTACGAGCAGTACTTC. Amino acids: CASSRRDSASYEQYF. The V call is TRBV27, the J call TRBJ2-7; weak D call: TRBD2 (5 bases). The germline V and J ends were trimmed by 5 bases and 0 bases, with 14 bases remaining between them. Germline V gene lookup returns CDR1 MNHEY and CDR2 SMNVEV (reference sequence). The CDR3 length is 15 residues.

This clone was counted between two and nine times. The V gene is TRBV29-1, the J gene TRBJ2-3; a weak D match, TRBD1 (5 bases). V lost 2 bases, J lost 2 bases, and 11 bases lay in between. CDR1 is SQVTM, CDR2 ANQGSEA, per germline. This CDR3 contains 14 residues. The CDR3: CSVEPTASTDTQYF. The DNA for the CDR3 is TGCAGCGTTGAACCGACAGCCTCCACAGATACGCAGTATTTT.

This clone was counted only a few times. The chain joins TRBV6-6 to TRBJ1-2, with no clear D. This CDR3 spans 12 amino acids. Trimming took 6 bases from V and 6 from J, leaving 11 bases between them. Germline V gene sequence: CDR1 MNHNY, CDR2 SVGAGI (reference sequence). The CDR3 region is CASSFTVDGYTF. Written as DNA, the CDR3 is TGTGCCAGCAGCTTTACGGTCGATGGCTACACCTTC.

The chain combines TRBV27 with TRBJ1-5; possible D gene TRBD1, 5 bases. The CDR3 loop spans 15 amino acids. Trimming took 3 bases from V and 2 from J, leaving 11 bases between them. Per the germline V gene, CDR1 is MNHEY and CDR2 is SMNVEV (reference sequence). Written as DNA, the CDR3 is TGTGCCAGCAGTTTCGGCAGGGATGGCAATCAGCCCCAGCATTTT. This sequence encodes CASSFGRDGNQPQHF.

This clone was counted between two and nine times. The chain links TRBV29-1 to TRBJ1-2, with D perhaps matching TRBD1 (5 bases). V lost 4 bases and J lost 6, with 6 bases in between. The CDR3 runs 10 residues. Germline assignment: CDR1 SQVTM and CDR2 ANQGSEA. The CDR3 DNA sequence: TGCAGCGTTGCAGGGAATGGCTACACCTTC. Translating it yields CSVAGNGYTF.

This clone was recorded a few times. This chain uses TRBV30 with TRBJ2-3, with D maybe TRBD1 (6 bases). Trimming removed 0 bases from V and 1 base from J, with 11 bases in between. CDR3 length: 15 amino acids. From germline, CDR1 is GTSNPN and CDR2 SVGIG (reference sequence). DNA of the CDR3: TGTGCCTGGAGTGTACTGGACAGTCGCACAGATACGCAGTATTTT. Translation gives CAWSVLDSRTDTQYF.

The chain links TRBV5-8 to TRBJ2-1; possible D gene TRBD1, 5 bases. Germline CDR1 and CDR2: SGHTS and YDEGEE. The CDR3 is 15 amino acids. The V end was cut by 0 bases, the J end by 7 bases, with 14 bases between. CDR3 coding DNA: TGTGCCAGCAGCTTGGGGGTCGTGAAGGGGAATGAGCAGTTCTTC. Translating it yields CASSLGVVKGNEQFF.

A few counts support this clone. The chain is built from TRBV9 and TRBJ2-1, with a possible D match to TRBD2 (5 bases). Trimming took off 0 bases at V and 0 bases at J, with 10 bases between the two ends. The CDR3 length is 16 residues. CDR1 SGDLS and CDR2 YYNGEE come from the germline V gene. The CDR3 here is CASSVAVTNSYNEQFF. The CDR3 DNA reads TGTGCCAGCAGCGTAGCTGTGACTAACTCCTACAATGAGCAGTTCTTC.